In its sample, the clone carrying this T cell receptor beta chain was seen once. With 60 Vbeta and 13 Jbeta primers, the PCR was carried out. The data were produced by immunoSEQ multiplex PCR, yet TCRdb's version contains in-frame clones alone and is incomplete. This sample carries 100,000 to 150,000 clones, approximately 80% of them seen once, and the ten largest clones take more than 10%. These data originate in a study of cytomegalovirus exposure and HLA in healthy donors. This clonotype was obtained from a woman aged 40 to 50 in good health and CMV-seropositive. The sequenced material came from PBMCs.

CDR3 amino acids: CASSPVLSSGNTIYF. CDR3 coding DNA: TGTGCCAGCAGCCCCGTCCTTAGCTCTGGAAACACCATATATTTT. The rearrangement links TRBV7-9 to TRBJ1-3; D is ambiguous. V dropped 5 bases and J dropped 0 bases, with 11 bases sitting between them. The CDR3 contains 15 residues. Germline lookup yields CDR1 SEHNR and CDR2 FQNEAQ (reference sequence).